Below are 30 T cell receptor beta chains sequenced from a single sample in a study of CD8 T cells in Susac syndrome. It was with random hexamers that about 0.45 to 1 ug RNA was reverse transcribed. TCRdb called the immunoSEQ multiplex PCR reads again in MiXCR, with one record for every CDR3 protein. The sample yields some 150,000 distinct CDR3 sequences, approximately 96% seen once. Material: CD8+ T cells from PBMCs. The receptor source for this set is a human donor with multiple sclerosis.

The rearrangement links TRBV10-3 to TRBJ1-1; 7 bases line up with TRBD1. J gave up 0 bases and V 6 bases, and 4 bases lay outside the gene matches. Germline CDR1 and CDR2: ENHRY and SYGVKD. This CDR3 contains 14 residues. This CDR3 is CAIRGDSLNTEAFF. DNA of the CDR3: TGTGCCATCAGGGGGGACAGCTTGAACACTGAAGCTTTCTTT.

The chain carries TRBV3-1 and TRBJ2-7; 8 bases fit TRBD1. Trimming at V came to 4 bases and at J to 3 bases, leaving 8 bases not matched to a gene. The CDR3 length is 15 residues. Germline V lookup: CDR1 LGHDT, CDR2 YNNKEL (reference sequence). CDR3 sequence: CASSPRTGRDYEQYF. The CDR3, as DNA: TGTGCCAGCAGCCCCCGGACAGGGCGAGACTACGAGCAGTACTTC.

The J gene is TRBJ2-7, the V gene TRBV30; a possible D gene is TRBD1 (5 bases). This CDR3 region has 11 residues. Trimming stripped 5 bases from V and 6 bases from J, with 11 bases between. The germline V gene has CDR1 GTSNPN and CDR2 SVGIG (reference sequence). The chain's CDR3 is CAWSAGIEQYF. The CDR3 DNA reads TGTGCCTGGTCTGCAGGGATCGAGCAGTACTTC.

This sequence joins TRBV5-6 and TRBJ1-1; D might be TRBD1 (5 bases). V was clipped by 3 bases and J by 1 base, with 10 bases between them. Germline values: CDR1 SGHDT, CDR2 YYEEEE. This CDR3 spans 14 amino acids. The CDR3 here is CASSSPGQNTEAFF. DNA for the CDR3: TGTGCCAGCAGCTCTCCCGGACAGAACACTGAAGCTTTCTTT.

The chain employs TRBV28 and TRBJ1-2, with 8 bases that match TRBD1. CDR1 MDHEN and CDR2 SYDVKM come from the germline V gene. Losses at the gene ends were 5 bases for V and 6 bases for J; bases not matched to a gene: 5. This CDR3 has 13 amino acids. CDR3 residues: CASSPTGENGYTF. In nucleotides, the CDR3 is TGTGCCAGCAGTCCGACAGGGGAGAATGGCTACACCTTC.

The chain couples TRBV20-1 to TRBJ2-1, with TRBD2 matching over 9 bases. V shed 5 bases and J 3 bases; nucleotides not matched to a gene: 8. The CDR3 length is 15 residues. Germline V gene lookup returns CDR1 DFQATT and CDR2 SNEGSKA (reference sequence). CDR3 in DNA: TGCAGTGCTGGGGAGGCGGGGGGGCTCTACAATGAGCAGTTCTTC. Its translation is CSAGEAGGLYNEQFF.

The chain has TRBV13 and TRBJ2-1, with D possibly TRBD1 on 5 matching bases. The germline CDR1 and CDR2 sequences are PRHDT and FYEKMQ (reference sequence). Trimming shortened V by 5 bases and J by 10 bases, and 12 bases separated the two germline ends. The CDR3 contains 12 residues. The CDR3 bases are TGTGCCAGCAGCGGAGAGTGGGGCGAGCAGTTCTTC. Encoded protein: CASSGEWGEQFF. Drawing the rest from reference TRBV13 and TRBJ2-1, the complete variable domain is AAGVIQSPRHLIKEKRETATLKCYPIPRHDTVYWYQQGPGQDPQFLISFYEKMQSDKGSIPDRFSAQQFSDYHSELNMSSLELGDSALYFCASSGEWGEQFFGPGTRLTVL.

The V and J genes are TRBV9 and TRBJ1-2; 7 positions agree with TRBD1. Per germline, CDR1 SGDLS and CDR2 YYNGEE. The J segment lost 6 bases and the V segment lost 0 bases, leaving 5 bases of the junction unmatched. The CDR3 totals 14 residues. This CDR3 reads CASSVGQGGDGYTF. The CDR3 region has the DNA TGTGCCAGCAGCGTAGGACAGGGTGGAGATGGCTACACCTTC. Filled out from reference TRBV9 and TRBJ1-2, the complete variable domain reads DSGVTQTPKHLITATGQRVTLRCSPRSGDLSVYWYQQSLDQGLQFLIQYYNGEERAKGNILERFSAQQFPDLHSELNLSSLELGDSALYFCASSVGQGGDGYTFGSGTRLTVV.

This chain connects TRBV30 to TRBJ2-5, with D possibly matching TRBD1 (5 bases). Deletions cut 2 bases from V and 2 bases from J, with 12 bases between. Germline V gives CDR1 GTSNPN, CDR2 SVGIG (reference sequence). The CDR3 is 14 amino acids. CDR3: CAWSSRREQETQYF. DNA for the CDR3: TGTGCCTGGAGTAGCCGCAGGGAACAAGAGACCCAGTACTTC. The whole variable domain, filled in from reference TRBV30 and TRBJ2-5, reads SQTIHQWPATLVQPVGSPLSLECTVEGTSNPNLYWYRQAAGRGLQLLFYSVGIGQISSEVPQNLSASRPQDRQFILSSKKLLLSDSGFYLCAWSSRREQETQYFGPGTRLLVL.

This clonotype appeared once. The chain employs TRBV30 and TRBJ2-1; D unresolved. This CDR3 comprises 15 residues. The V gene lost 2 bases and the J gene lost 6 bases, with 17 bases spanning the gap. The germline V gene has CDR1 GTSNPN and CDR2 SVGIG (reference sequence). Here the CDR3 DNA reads TGTGCCTGGAGTTCTTTCCCCTTAGTTAGCAATGAGCAGTTCTTC. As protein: CAWSSFPLVSNEQFF.

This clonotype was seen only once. The CDR3 nucleotides are TGTGCCAGCAGCCAAAGCGCCAGGGAAAAGGATGGCTACACCTTC. Translating gives CASSQSAREKDGYTF. The rearrangement links TRBV16 to TRBJ1-2; TRBD1 is a possible D gene (5 bases). This CDR3 contains 15 residues. The V end was cut by 2 bases, the J end by 6 bases, with 16 bases between. The germline V gene encodes CDR1 KGHSY and CDR2 FQNENV.

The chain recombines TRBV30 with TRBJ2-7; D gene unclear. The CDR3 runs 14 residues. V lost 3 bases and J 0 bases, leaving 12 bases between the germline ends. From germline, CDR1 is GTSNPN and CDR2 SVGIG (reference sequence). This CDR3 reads CAWSPRWGSYEQYF. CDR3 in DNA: TGTGCCTGGAGCCCCAGGTGGGGCTCCTACGAGCAGTACTTC.

The CDR3 DNA reads as TGTGCACACCACAGGGCGTCCTACGAGCAGTACTTC. The encoded protein is CAHHRASYEQYF. This chain links TRBV30 with TRBJ2-7; the D gene is possibly TRBD1 (6 bases). CDR3 length: 12 residues. Germline values: CDR1 GTSNPN, CDR2 SVGIG (reference sequence).

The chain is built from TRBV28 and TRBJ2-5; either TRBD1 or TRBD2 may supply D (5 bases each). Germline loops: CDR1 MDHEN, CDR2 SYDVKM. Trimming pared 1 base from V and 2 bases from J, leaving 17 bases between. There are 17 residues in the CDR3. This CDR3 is CASSLYRDGTLQETQYF. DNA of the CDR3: TGTGCCAGCAGTTTATACCGGGACGGGACCCTACAAGAGACCCAGTACTTC.

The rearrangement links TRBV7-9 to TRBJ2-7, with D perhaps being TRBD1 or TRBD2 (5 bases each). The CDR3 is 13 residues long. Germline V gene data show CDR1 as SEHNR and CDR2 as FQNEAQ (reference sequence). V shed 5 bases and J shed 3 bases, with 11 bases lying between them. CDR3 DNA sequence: TGTGCCAGCAGCAGTGGGACGGACTACGAGCAGTACTTC. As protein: CASSSGTDYEQYF.

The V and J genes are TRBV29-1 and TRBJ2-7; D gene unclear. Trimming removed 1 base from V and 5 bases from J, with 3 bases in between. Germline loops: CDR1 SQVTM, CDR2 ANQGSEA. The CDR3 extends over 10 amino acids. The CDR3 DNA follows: TGCAGCGTTGAAGTAAACGAGCAGTACTTC. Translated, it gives CSVEVNEQYF.

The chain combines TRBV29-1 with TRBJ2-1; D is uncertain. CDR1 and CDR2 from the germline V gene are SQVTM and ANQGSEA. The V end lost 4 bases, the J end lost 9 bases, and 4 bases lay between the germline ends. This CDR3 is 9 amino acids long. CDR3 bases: TGCAGCGTTGGGGCTGAGCAGTTCTTC. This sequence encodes CSVGAEQFF.

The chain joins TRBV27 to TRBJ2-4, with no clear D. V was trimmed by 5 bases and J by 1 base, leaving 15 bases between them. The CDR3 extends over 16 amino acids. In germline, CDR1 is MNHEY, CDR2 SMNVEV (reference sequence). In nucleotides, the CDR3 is TGTGCCAGCAGTCCTGGGGTCGGGTGGGCCAAAAACATTCAGTACTTC. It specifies CASSPGVGWAKNIQYF.

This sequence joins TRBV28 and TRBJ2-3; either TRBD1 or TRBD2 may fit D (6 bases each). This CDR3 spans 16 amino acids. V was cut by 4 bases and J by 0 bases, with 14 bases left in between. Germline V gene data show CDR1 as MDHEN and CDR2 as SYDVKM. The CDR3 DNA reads TGTGCCAGCAGTTACGTAACGGGGGCTAGCACAGATACGCAGTATTTT. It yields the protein CASSYVTGASTDTQYF. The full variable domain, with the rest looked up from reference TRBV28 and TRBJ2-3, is DVKVTQSSRYLVKRTGEKVFLECVQDMDHENMFWYRQDPGLGLRLIYFSYDVKMKEKGDIPEGYSVSREKKERFSLILESASTNQTSMYLCASSYVTGASTDTQYFGPGTRLTVL.

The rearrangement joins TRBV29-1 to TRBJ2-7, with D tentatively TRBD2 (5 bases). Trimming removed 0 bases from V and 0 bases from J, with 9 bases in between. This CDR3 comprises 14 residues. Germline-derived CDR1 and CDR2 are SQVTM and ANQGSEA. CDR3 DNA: TGCAGCGTTGAAGATAACGGGGTCTCCTACGAGCAGTACTTC. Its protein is CSVEDNGVSYEQYF.

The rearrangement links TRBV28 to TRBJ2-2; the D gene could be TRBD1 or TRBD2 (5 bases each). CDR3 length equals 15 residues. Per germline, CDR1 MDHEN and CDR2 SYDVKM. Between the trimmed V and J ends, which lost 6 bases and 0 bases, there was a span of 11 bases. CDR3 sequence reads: CASSTGTSNTGELFF. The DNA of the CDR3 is TGTGCCAGCAGCACCGGGACGTCGAACACCGGGGAGCTGTTTTTT.

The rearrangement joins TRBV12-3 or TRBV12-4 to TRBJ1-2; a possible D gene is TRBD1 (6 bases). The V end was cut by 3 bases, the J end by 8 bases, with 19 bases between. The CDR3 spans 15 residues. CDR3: CASSLVVRGREGYTF. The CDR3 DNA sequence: TGTGCCAGCAGTTTGGTCGTCCGGGGGCGCGAGGGCTACACCTTC.

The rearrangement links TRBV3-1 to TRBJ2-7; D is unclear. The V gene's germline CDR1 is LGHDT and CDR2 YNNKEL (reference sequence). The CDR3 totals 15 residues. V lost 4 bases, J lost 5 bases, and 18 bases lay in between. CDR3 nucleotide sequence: TGTGCCAGCAGCCCCCTATCTATGGGCGCCAACGAGCAGTACTTC. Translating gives CASSPLSMGANEQYF.

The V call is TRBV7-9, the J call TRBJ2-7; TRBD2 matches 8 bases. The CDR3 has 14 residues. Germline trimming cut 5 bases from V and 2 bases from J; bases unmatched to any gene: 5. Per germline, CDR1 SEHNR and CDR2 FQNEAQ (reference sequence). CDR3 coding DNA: TGTGCCAGCAGCACTACTAGCGGCCCCTACGAGCAGTACTTC. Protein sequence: CASSTTSGPYEQYF.

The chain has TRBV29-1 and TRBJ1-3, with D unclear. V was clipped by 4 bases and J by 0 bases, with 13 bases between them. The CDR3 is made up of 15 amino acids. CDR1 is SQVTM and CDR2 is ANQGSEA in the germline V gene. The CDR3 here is CSVAAYWGSGNTIYF. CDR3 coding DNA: TGCAGCGTTGCAGCGTATTGGGGCTCTGGAAACACCATATATTTT.

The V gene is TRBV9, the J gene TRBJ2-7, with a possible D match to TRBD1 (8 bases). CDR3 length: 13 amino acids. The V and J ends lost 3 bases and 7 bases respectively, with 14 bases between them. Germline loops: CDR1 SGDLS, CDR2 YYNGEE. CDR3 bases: TGTGCCAGCAGCGGCGCGGGGGACAGGGAGCAGTACTTC. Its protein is CASSGAGDREQYF.

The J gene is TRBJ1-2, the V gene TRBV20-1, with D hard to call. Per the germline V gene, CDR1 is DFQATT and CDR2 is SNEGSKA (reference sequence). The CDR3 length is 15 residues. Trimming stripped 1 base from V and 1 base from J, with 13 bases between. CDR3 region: CSARGPGKNNYGYTF. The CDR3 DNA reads TGCAGTGCTAGAGGCCCGGGGAAAAATAACTATGGCTACACCTTC.

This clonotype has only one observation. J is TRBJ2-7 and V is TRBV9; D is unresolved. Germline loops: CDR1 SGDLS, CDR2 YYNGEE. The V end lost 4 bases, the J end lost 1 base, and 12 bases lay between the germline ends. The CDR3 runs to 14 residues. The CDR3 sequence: CASSPHTSSYEQYF. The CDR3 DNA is TGTGCCAGCAGCCCCCACACATCATCCTACGAGCAGTACTTC.

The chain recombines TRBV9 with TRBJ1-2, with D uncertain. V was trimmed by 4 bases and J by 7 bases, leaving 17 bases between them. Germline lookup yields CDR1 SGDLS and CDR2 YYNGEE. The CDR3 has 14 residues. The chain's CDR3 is CASSPRRATPGYTF. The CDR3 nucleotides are TGTGCCAGCAGCCCACGGCGGGCCACACCTGGCTACACCTTC.

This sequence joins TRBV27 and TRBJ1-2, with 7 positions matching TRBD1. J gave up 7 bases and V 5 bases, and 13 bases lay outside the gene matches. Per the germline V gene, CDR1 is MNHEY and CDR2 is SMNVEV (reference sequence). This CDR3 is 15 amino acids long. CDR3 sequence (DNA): TGTGCCAGCAGTCTCGACCGGGACAGATACACTGGCTACACCTTC. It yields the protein CASSLDRDRYTGYTF.